This T cell receptor (beta chain) emerged from a study of T cells expressing NK-cell markers. Notes on the study in general: Similarly, these clonotypes led the CD3+CD56-NKG2C+ fraction as well in a handful of donors. Clones of NKG2C+ T cells that had expanded were of unclear HCMV specificity.

Note on this clonotype: Its matching antigen is unknown.

The CDR3 has 16 amino acids. Germline CDR1 and CDR2: LNHNV and YYDKDF (reference sequence). For each CDR3 protein, TCRdb gives one entry from its re-call of the 5' RACE reads, without DNA. This listing includes 350,000 to 450,000 distinct CDR3 sequences. The receptor's source is a man aged 18-70 years in good health. The V and J genes are TRBV15 and TRBJ2-4; TCRdb's D call, TRBD1, is unchecked because there is no DNA. Sequenced material: blood T cells: a sorted CD56 or NKG2C T cell subset, CD4+ or CD8+ T cells, or bulk PBMC T cells (not recorded which). This chain's CDR3 is CATSRRDGVAKNIQYF. The complete variable domain, with remaining parts taken from reference TRBV15 and TRBJ2-4, reads DAMVIQNPRYQVTQFGKPVTLSCSQTLNHNVMYWYQQKSSQAPKLLFHYYDKDFNNEADTPDNFQSRRPNTSFCFLDIRSPGLGDTAMYLCATSRRDGVAKNIQYFGAGTRLSVL.